The present entry profiles one T cell receptor beta chain with its context. Antigen specificity is unknown. The source of the sample is a study of a mutant IDH1 vaccine in newly diagnosed glioma. For the study at large: Treated individuals were approximately 60% male and approximately 38% female, averaging about 40 years of age. The earlier regimen, radiotherapy, temozolomide, or both, was most often both. Study observations and caveats: Immune responses arising from the vaccine appeared in around 92% of patients.

Time point: baseline, week 1 (first vaccination visit). Treatment in this sample: pre-vaccination baseline after standard-of-care therapy. Patients carried new grade 3 or 4 IDH1-mutant astrocytomas lacking nuclear ATRX. Germline CDR1 MNHEY, CDR2 SMNVEV (reference sequence). With 2 bases removed from V and 4 bases from J, the gap between germline ends came to 12 bases. The CDR3 consists of 14 residues. Clones were sequenced by immunoSEQ multiplex PCR, and TCRdb holds only the in-frame ones, with some missing. The sample shows around 50,000 clones, 86% of them seen only once. The source of this sequence is a man aged 40-55 years with glioma. The sample consisted of PBMCs, taken from a glioma patient treated with radiotherapy, temozolomide or both. The V and J genes are TRBV27 and TRBJ2-7, with a possible D match to TRBD2 (6 bases). This chain's CDR3 is CASSLVPSVYEQYF. Here the CDR3 DNA reads TGTGCCAGCAGTTTAGTCCCTAGCGTTTACGAGCAGTACTTC.